Listed here is a single TCR beta chain. No antigen is known for it. Treatment of the sample: roughly ten-day PBMC culture with coronavirus spike peptide pools or control peptides (ViraFEST assay). Cultured CD4+ T cell DNA underwent sequencing with the Oncomine TCR Beta short-read assay. MiXCR, run by TCRdb on the PCR reads, gives a single entry per CDR3 protein. The sample includes approximately 12,000 distinct CDR3 sequences, 45% to 55% of them seen just once. The V and J ends lost 6 bases and 5 bases respectively, with 13 bases between them. CDR3 length: 13 amino acids. CDR1 is MNHEY, CDR2 SMNVEV, per germline (reference sequence). This sample was included in a study of vaccination and CD4 T cells after COVID-19.

The chain joins TRBV27 to TRBJ2-5; D might be TRBD1 (5 bases). The receptor's source is a human donor who had recovered from COVID-19. What was sequenced was CD4+ T cells from blood, cultured in vitro. The CDR3 loop is CASRTAKGETQYF. The CDR3 DNA follows: TGTGCCAGCAGGACAGCAAAAGGGGAGACCCAGTACTTC.